These T cell receptor beta chains were read from a single sample in a study of spatial heterogeneity in lung cancer. TCRdb reanalysed the 5' RACE reads using MiXCR and keeps one entry per CDR3 protein. The sample includes tens of thousands of distinct CDR3 sequences, under 6.5% of them seen just once. Sample: PBMCs, taken at follow-up. These receptors all come from a male donor with early-stage non-small cell lung cancer. Each CDR3 is given with its conserved first and last residue. The D gene is left open where the match is weak. For some rows the clone size is stated as once, few or many, or as a class when expanded; others skip it.

>TRBJ1-5|NA|TRBV3-1|many
CASSQGAGGQPQHF
TGTGCCAGCAGCCAAGGAGCGGGCGGTCAGCCCCAGCATTTT
>TRBJ2-7|NA|TRBV19|few
CASRSQTYEQYF
TGTGCCAGTAGATCCCAGACTTACGAGCAGTACTTC
>TRBJ1-2|NA|TRBV19|NA
CASSTVGTIFGYTF
TGTGCCAGTTCTACCGTGGGGACTATCTTTGGCTACACCTTC
>TRBJ1-6|NA|TRBV12-3/TRBV12-4|many
CASSLGRAFLHF
TGTGCCAGCAGTTTGGGCAGGGCCTTCCTCCACTTT
>TRBJ2-1|NA|TRBV30|many
CAWSEGLAYNEQFF
TGTGCCTGGAGTGAAGGGTTAGCCTACAATGAGCAGTTCTTC
>TRBJ2-7|TRBD1|TRBV5-6|few
CASSATYRGSSYEQYF
TGTGCCAGCAGCGCAACTTACAGGGGTAGCTCCTACGAGCAGTACTTC
>TRBJ2-2|NA|TRBV29-1|many
CSVEDSSGELFF
TGCAGCGTTGAAGATTCCTCCGGGGAGCTGTTTTTT
>TRBJ2-3|NA|TRBV20-1|many
CSAGLTDTQYF
TGCAGTGCTGGCCTGACAGATACGCAGTATTTT
>TRBJ1-2|TRBD1|TRBV7-8|few
CASSQQGEVGYGYTF
TGTGCCAGCAGCCAACAGGGGGAGGTTGGCTATGGCTACACCTTC
>TRBJ1-2|NA|TRBV14|NA
CASSQGSRRGYTF
TGTGCCAGCAGCCAAGGAAGTCGGCGCGGCTACACCTTC
>TRBJ2-2|TRBD2|TRBV19|NA
CAAGSLAGDTGELFF
TGTGCCGCAGGATCCCTAGCGGGGGACACCGGGGAGCTGTTTTTT
>TRBJ2-3|TRBD2|TRBV12-3/TRBV12-4|many
CASSPSGGPYSTDTQYF
TGTGCCAGCAGTCCTAGCGGGGGCCCATATAGTACAGATACGCAGTATTTT
>TRBJ2-7|TRBD1|TRBV5-1|hyperexpanded
CASSSNPGTESYEQYF
TGCGCCAGCAGCTCGAATCCCGGGACAGAAAGCTACGAGCAGTACTTC
>TRBJ2-1|TRBD2|TRBV5-6|many
CASSLELAGGPLNEQFF
TGTGCCAGCAGCTTGGAACTAGCGGGGGGGCCCCTCAATGAGCAGTTCTTC
>TRBJ1-1|NA|TRBV29-1|many
CSVIGGRTEAFF
TGCAGCGTTATCGGGGGGCGCACTGAAGCTTTCTTT
>TRBJ2-5|NA|TRBV5-6|few
CASSFYTQAQETQYF
TGTGCCAGCAGCTTTTACACTCAGGCCCAAGAGACCCAGTACTTC
>TRBJ2-4|NA|TRBV7-2|many
CASSLGAALSIQYF
TGTGCCAGCAGCTTAGGGGCAGCCCTGAGCATTCAGTACTTC
>TRBJ1-2|TRBD1|TRBV20-1|NA
CSARPKTGNYGYTF
TGCAGTGCTAGACCCAAGACAGGGAACTATGGCTACACCTTC
>TRBJ1-3|NA|TRBV29-1|many
CSAGIFSGNTIYF
TGCAGCGCCGGAATATTCTCTGGAAACACCATATATTTT
>TRBJ1-1|NA|TRBV29-1|many
CSAQENTEAFF
TGCAGCGCTCAGGAGAACACTGAAGCTTTCTTT
>TRBJ2-2|TRBD1|TRBV7-2|many
CASSNRQGLTGELFF
TGTGCCAGCAGCAACCGACAGGGTCTCACCGGGGAGCTGTTTTTT
>TRBJ1-1|NA|TRBV29-1|many
CSSRTIPGAEAFF
TGCAGCTCCCGGACCATCCCGGGCGCTGAAGCTTTCTTT
>TRBJ1-4|NA|TRBV7-8|NA
CASSPGSVFGEKLFF
TGTGCCAGCAGCCCAGGATCGGTTTTCGGTGAAAAACTGTTTTTT
>TRBJ1-1|TRBD1|TRBV13|many
CASSLGQGGNTEAFF
TGTGCCAGCAGCCTGGGACAGGGAGGTAACACTGAAGCTTTCTTT
>TRBJ2-7|TRBD1|TRBV7-9|NA
CASSPGRWDRTYEQYF
TGTGCCAGCAGCCCGGGGAGGTGGGACAGGACCTACGAGCAGTACTTC
>TRBJ1-6|NA|TRBV4-1|many
CASSHSYVNSPLHF
TGCGCCAGCAGCCATAGCTACGTTAATTCACCCCTCCACTTT
>TRBJ2-5|NA|TRBV2|many
CASAGRASLETQYF
TGTGCCAGCGCGGGTAGAGCTAGTCTTGAGACCCAGTACTTC
>TRBJ1-6|NA|TRBV20-1|many
CSARGSGSPLHF
TGCAGTGCTAGAGGATCGGGTTCACCCCTCCACTTT
>TRBJ1-1|TRBD1|TRBV12-3/TRBV12-4|many
CASSFVTPGQGKAFF
TGTGCCAGCAGTTTCGTCACCCCGGGACAGGGGAAAGCTTTCTTT
>TRBJ2-1|NA|TRBV7-2|NA
CASSPRRGVYNEQFF
TGTGCCAGCAGCCCCCGCAGGGGCGTCTACAATGAGCAGTTCTTC
>TRBJ2-1|NA|TRBV6-2/TRBV6-3|many
CASSYRSSSYNEQFF
TGTGCCAGCAGTTACCGGTCTAGCTCCTACAATGAGCAGTTCTTC
>TRBJ1-5|NA|TRBV25-1|NA
CASSEEGRGWPEQPQHF
TGTGCCAGCAGTGAAGAAGGAAGGGGTTGGCCGGAGCAGCCCCAGCATTTT
>TRBJ1-1|NA|TRBV7-9|NA
CASSLGGFTEAFF
TGTGCCAGCAGCTTAGGAGGGTTCACTGAAGCTTTCTTT
>TRBJ2-1|NA|TRBV7-9|few
CASSDPLAGNRRNEQFF
TGTGCCAGCAGCGACCCACTAGCAGGGAATAGGAGAAATGAGCAGTTCTTC
>TRBJ2-2|NA|TRBV20-1|many
CSARGGRFNTGELFF
TGCAGTGCTAGAGGGGGGAGGTTTAACACCGGGGAGCTGTTTTTT
>TRBJ2-6|NA|TRBV7-9|few
CASSLRGRTPSSGANVLTF
TGTGCCAGCAGCTTACGTGGACGAACCCCGAGCTCTGGGGCCAACGTCCTGACTTTC
>TRBJ1-6|TRBD1|TRBV6-5|few
CASSSLYGQGMSPYNSPLHF
TGTGCCAGCAGTTCCCTCTACGGACAGGGGATGTCCCCCTATAATTCACCCCTCCACTTT
>TRBJ2-3|NA|TRBV25-1|many
CASSDPRHTTDTQYF
TGTGCCAGCAGTGATCCCAGACATACCACAGATACGCAGTATTTT
>TRBJ2-3|NA|TRBV6-2/TRBV6-3|NA
CASSYSAATDTQYF
TGTGCCAGCAGTTACTCGGCGGCGACAGATACGCAGTATTTT
>TRBJ1-1|NA|TRBV29-1|many
CSVVGHMNTEAFF
TGCAGCGTTGTAGGCCATATGAACACTGAAGCTTTCTTT
>TRBJ1-1|NA|TRBV29-1|many
CSVSPRVLNTEAFF
TGCAGCGTTTCACCCCGGGTTCTGAACACTGAAGCTTTCTTT
>TRBJ1-1|NA|TRBV7-9|many
CASSLEGGSEAFF
TGTGCCAGCAGCTTAGAGGGGGGCTCTGAAGCTTTCTTT
>TRBJ2-2|NA|TRBV9|many
CASSDTGLGRTGELFF
TGTGCCAGCAGCGATACGGGGCTGGGAAGAACCGGGGAGCTGTTTTTT
>TRBJ2-7|NA|TRBV6-5|few
CASHASGAYEQYF
TGTGCCTCCCACGCATCGGGAGCCTACGAGCAGTACTTC
>TRBJ2-3|TRBD2|TRBV30|many
CAWNKLAGPTDTQYF
TGTGCCTGGAACAAACTAGCGGGGCCCACAGATACGCAGTATTTT
>TRBJ2-1|TRBD2|TRBV20-1|many
CSASGTSGGRYNEQFF
TGCAGTGCTTCCGGGACTAGCGGGGGGCGTTACAATGAGCAGTTCTTC
>TRBJ1-5|NA|TRBV5-1|many
CASSLGWDNNQPQHF
TGCGCCAGCAGCTTGGGTTGGGACAACAATCAGCCCCAGCATTTT
>TRBJ1-5|TRBD1|TRBV2|few
CASSSQGLRDQPQHF
TGTGCCAGCAGCTCACAGGGGTTACGAGATCAGCCCCAGCATTTT
>TRBJ2-1|TRBD2|TRBV4-2|many
CASSREGLTSYNEQFF
TGTGCCAGCAGCCGGGAGGGACTAACCTCCTACAATGAGCAGTTCTTC
>TRBJ1-2|NA|TRBV5-1|many
CASSQTGPSWDGYTF
TGCGCCAGCAGCCAAACAGGACCCAGCTGGGATGGCTACACCTTC
>TRBJ1-2|TRBD1|TRBV5-6|few
CASSLFQTGNGYTF
TGTGCCAGCAGCTTGTTTCAGACAGGGAATGGCTACACCTTC
>TRBJ2-5|NA|TRBV7-2|few
CASSLAGGHQETQYF
TGTGCCAGCAGCTTAGCGGGAGGTCACCAAGAGACCCAGTACTTC
>TRBJ1-2|TRBD1|TRBV20-1|NA
CSARAQYEDRGDGYTF
TGCAGTGCTAGAGCTCAATACGAAGACAGGGGGGATGGCTACACCTTC
>TRBJ2-5|NA|TRBV12-3/TRBV12-4|many
CASSLGLEETQYF
TGTGCCAGCAGTTTAGGACTTGAAGAGACCCAGTACTTC